These 22 T cell receptor beta chains came from one sample sequenced in a study of cytomegalovirus exposure and HLA in healthy donors. Use of 60 Vbeta and 13 Jbeta primers characterized the PCR. Here immunoSEQ multiplex PCR was the method, and the copy in TCRdb shows in-frame clones only, minus some. The sample includes 150,000 to 200,000 clones, roughly 12% of them seen just once. The specimen sequenced was PBMCs. The receptors derive from a man aged 45 to 65 in good health and CMV-seropositive.

The V gene is TRBV28, the J gene TRBJ1-5; D unresolved. Trimming removed 2 bases from V and 1 base from J, with 12 bases in between. The CDR3 has 16 residues. Germline V gives CDR1 MDHEN, CDR2 SYDVKM. CDR3 sequence reads: CASSLRGFGSNQPQHF. DNA for the CDR3: TGTGCCAGCAGTTTACGCGGTTTTGGGAGCAATCAGCCCCAGCATTTT.

This clone showed up just a few times. CDR3 nucleotides: TGTGCCAGCAGCGTTGGGGGAGGGGGGGCAAGCACCGGGGAGCTGTTTTTT. It encodes CASSVGGGGASTGELFF. This chain joins TRBV7-6 and TRBJ2-2; TRBD2 might be the D (7 bases). Trimming removed 5 bases at V and 4 bases at J, with 20 bases between. There are 17 residues in the CDR3. CDR1 and CDR2 (germline): SGHVS, FNYEAQ.

This chain links TRBV7-2 with TRBJ2-5; D is perhaps TRBD1 (6 bases). The CDR3 extends over 14 amino acids. Germline V gene sequence: CDR1 SGHTA, CDR2 FQGNSA. V was pared by 5 bases and J by 1 base, with 11 bases between. This chain's CDR3 is CASSTGQFQETQYF. As DNA, the CDR3 is TGTGCCAGCAGCACAGGACAGTTCCAAGAGACCCAGTACTTC. The full variable domain, its missing parts supplied by reference TRBV7-2 and TRBJ2-5, is GAGVSQSPSNKVTEKGKDVELRCDPISGHTALYWYRQSLGQGLEFLIYFQGNSAPDKSGLPSDRFSAERTGGSVSTLTIQRTQQEDSAVYLCASSTGQFQETQYFGPGTRLLVL.

CDR3 protein: CASSDGRLLTDTQYF. CDR3 bases: TGTGCCAGTAGTGACGGCAGGCTGCTCACAGATACGCAGTATTTT. This chain joins TRBV19 and TRBJ2-3, with no clear D. Germline loops: CDR1 LNHDA, CDR2 SQIVND (reference sequence). Deletions cut 5 bases from V and 2 bases from J, with 14 bases between. The CDR3 is 15 amino acids.

The chain carries TRBV6-1 and TRBJ1-2, with D hard to call. Germline V gives CDR1 MNHNS, CDR2 SASEGT. V lost 4 bases to trimming and J lost 4 bases, with 13 bases between them. There are 14 residues in the CDR3. In nucleotides, the CDR3 is TGTGCCAGCAGTGCCCTAGGCTCGGGCTATGGCTACACCTTC. Translation gives CASSALGSGYGYTF.

This clone was found a few times. The chain has TRBV28 and TRBJ2-1, with D tentatively TRBD2 (7 bases). This CDR3 region has 15 residues. CDR1 and CDR2 from the germline V gene are MDHEN and SYDVKM. V lost 2 bases to trimming and J lost 7 bases, with 15 bases between them. The CDR3 region is CASSLMRGGRNEQFF. CDR3 coding DNA: TGTGCCAGCAGTTTAATGAGGGGGGGCCGGAATGAGCAGTTCTTC.

This clone was recorded a few times. The rearrangement links TRBV7-9 to TRBJ1-2; 7 positions agree with TRBD1. The CDR3 spans 17 residues. The J segment lost 1 base and the V segment lost 2 bases, leaving 10 bases of the junction unmatched. CDR1 is SEHNR, CDR2 FQNEAQ, per germline (reference sequence). The CDR3 sequence: CASSLKTGTANNYGYTF. For the CDR3, the DNA is TGTGCCAGCAGCTTAAAGACCGGGACAGCCAATAACTATGGCTACACCTTC.

The V and J genes are TRBV6-1 and TRBJ2-5, with 12 nucleotides matching TRBD1. Per the germline V gene, CDR1 is MNHNS and CDR2 is SASEGT. The CDR3 sequence is 16 residues long. V shed 2 bases and J 4 bases; nucleotides not matched to a gene: 5. This CDR3 reads CASSELPGQGAETQYF. The CDR3 bases are TGTGCCAGCAGTGAACTCCCGGGACAGGGGGCAGAGACCCAGTACTTC.

This clone was found a few times. This chain joins TRBV30 and TRBJ1-4, with TRBD1 matching over 9 bases. The CDR3 consists of 14 residues. Losses at the gene ends were 2 bases for V and 7 bases for J; bases not matched to a gene: 5. CDR1 is GTSNPN, CDR2 SVGIG, per germline (reference sequence). The CDR3 bases are TGTGCCTGGAGTCCGGGACAGGGCCTTGAAAAACTGTTTTTT. Amino acids: CAWSPGQGLEKLFF.

This chain uses TRBV11-2 with TRBJ2-7, with TRBD1 identical over 10 bases. V shed 2 bases, J shed 6 bases, and the junction held 4 bases outside the gene matches. Germline-derived CDR1 and CDR2 are SGHAT and FQNNGV. The CDR3 spans 14 residues. The CDR3 DNA sequence: TGTGCCAGCAGCTTAAGGGGACAGGGGTCCGAGCAGTACTTC. It specifies CASSLRGQGSEQYF.

The J gene is TRBJ2-1, the V gene TRBV5-1; 13 bases fit TRBD2. The V gene's germline CDR1 is SGHRS and CDR2 YFSETQ. V dropped 6 bases and J dropped 5; count of bases not matched to a gene: 5. The CDR3 consists of 15 residues. DNA for the CDR3: TGCGCCAGCATACCTGGACTAGCGGGAGACAATGAGCAGTTCTTC. It yields the protein CASIPGLAGDNEQFF.

V is TRBV6-6 and J is TRBJ1-2; 10 bases match TRBD1. This CDR3 has 15 residues. CDR1 MNHNY and CDR2 SVGAGI come from the germline V gene (reference sequence). Losses at the gene ends were 2 bases for V and 4 bases for J; bases not matched to a gene: 4. CDR3 in DNA: TGTGCCAGCAGTTACGGGGACAGGGGTAGCTATGGCTACACCTTC. Protein sequence: CASSYGDRGSYGYTF.

This chain joins TRBV28 and TRBJ2-7; D is perhaps TRBD1 (6 bases). Germline V lookup: CDR1 MDHEN, CDR2 SYDVKM. V lost 7 bases and J lost 0, with 13 bases in between. The CDR3 runs 14 residues. CDR3 residues: CASTTGIYSYEQYF. CDR3 nucleotide sequence: TGTGCCAGCACCACAGGGATCTACTCCTACGAGCAGTACTTC.

The V gene is TRBV7-2, the J gene TRBJ1-4; D unresolved. Per germline, CDR1 SGHTA and CDR2 FQGNSA. The CDR3 runs 13 residues. The V and J ends lost 3 bases and 5 bases respectively, with 7 bases between them. The CDR3 protein is CASSFRHNEKLFF. As DNA, the CDR3 is TGTGCCAGCAGCTTCAGGCACAATGAAAAACTGTTTTTT.

The V call is TRBV10-2, the J call TRBJ1-6; D remains unclear. The V end was cut by 2 bases, the J end by 0 bases, with 8 bases between. The CDR3 contains 16 residues. Germline V gives CDR1 WSHSY, CDR2 SAAADI. CDR3 sequence (DNA): TGCGCCAGCAGTGAGCTGGGAGCCTCCTATAATTCACCCCTCCACTTT. It translates to CASSELGASYNSPLHF.

This chain links TRBV5-6 with TRBJ2-1; 12 nucleotides line up with TRBD1. Germline trimming cut 2 bases from V and 6 bases from J; bases unmatched to any gene: 9. The CDR3 runs to 17 residues. Per germline, CDR1 SGHDT and CDR2 YYEEEE. The DNA of the CDR3 is TGTGCCAGCAGCTTTCTCAAGGGACAGGGGGCGTTCAATGAGCAGTTCTTC. The encoded protein is CASSFLKGQGAFNEQFF.

Comment on this clone: Other nucleotide sequences from this sample produce the same CDR3. V usage is TRBV9 and J usage is TRBJ1-4, with 8 bases lining up with TRBD1. Losses at the gene ends were 2 bases for V and 7 bases for J; bases not matched to a gene: 4. Germline values: CDR1 SGDLS, CDR2 YYNGEE. There are 14 residues in the CDR3. DNA of the CDR3: TGTGCCAGCAGCGTTGGACAGGGAAGTGAAAAACTGTTTTTT. It specifies CASSVGQGSEKLFF.

The genes are TRBV18 and TRBJ2-2, with D tentatively TRBD1 (5 bases). The CDR3 consists of 16 residues. V shed 1 base and J shed 0 bases, with 9 bases lying between them. Germline assignment: CDR1 KGHSH and CDR2 LQKENI. The CDR3 region has the DNA TGTGCCAGCTCACCACTCGACAGAACGAACACCGGGGAGCTGTTTTTT. Translated, it gives CASSPLDRTNTGELFF.

This clone was picked up a small number of times. This chain connects TRBV18 to TRBJ1-1, with no clear D. V was cut by 4 bases and J by 2 bases, with 11 bases left in between. The CDR3 loop spans 14 amino acids. Per germline, CDR1 KGHSH and CDR2 LQKENI. The CDR3 DNA sequence: TGTGCCAGCTCACGGAGGGAGGCCAACACTGAAGCTTTCTTT. This codes for CASSRREANTEAFF.

V gene TRBV7-2 combines with J gene TRBJ1-5; TRBD1 is a possible D gene (5 bases). The V and J ends lost 0 bases and 4 bases respectively, with 7 bases between them. Germline V gene lookup returns CDR1 SGHTA and CDR2 FQGNSA. The CDR3 runs to 14 residues. In DNA, the CDR3 is TGTGCCAGCAGCTTAGCGGGGGGGAATCAGCCCCAGCATTTT. The encoded protein is CASSLAGGNQPQHF.

This clone has a handful of counts. The genes are TRBV14 and TRBJ2-5, with D possibly matching TRBD1 (6 bases). V was pared by 5 bases and J by 2 bases, with 9 bases between. The CDR3 runs 13 residues. Germline V CDR1 and CDR2: SGHDN, FVKESK. Here the CDR3 DNA reads TGTGCCAGCAGCTGGGACACACAAGAGACCCAGTACTTC. This sequence encodes CASSWDTQETQYF.

This clone was seen only a few times. The V gene is TRBV28, the J gene TRBJ1-2, with 11 bases matching TRBD1. The CDR3 loop spans 15 amino acids. Per germline, CDR1 MDHEN and CDR2 SYDVKM. With 3 bases clipped from V and 8 bases from J, the junction kept 8 bases outside the gene matches. This CDR3 is CASSFQPDRGRGYTF. DNA of the CDR3: TGTGCCAGCAGTTTTCAACCGGACAGGGGGCGAGGCTACACCTTC.